This TCR beta chain was captured by sequencing in a study of T cells after yellow fever vaccination. Each CDR3 protein gets one entry after TCRdb re-called the 5' RACE reads with MiXCR. In the table there are under 300,000 distinct CDR3 sequences, over 10% of which are singletons. This clonotype appeared a few times. V gave up 2 bases and J gave up 0 bases, with 14 bases separating them. Germline V gene data show CDR1 as SGHRS and CDR2 as YFSETQ. CDR3 size: 16 residues. The sequence was obtained from a man younger than 45 who received the YFV17D yellow fever vaccine. J is TRBJ2-5 and V is TRBV5-1, with no clear D. Source: CD4+ T cells sorted from PBMCs, taken 45 days after the yellow fever booster vaccination. The CDR3 DNA sequence: TGCGCCAGCAGCTTCTCAGGAATGCGGTACCAAGAGACCCAGTACTTC. It yields the protein CASSFSGMRYQETQYF.